These 28 T cell receptor beta chains were all obtained from the same sample, sequenced in a study of shared clonotypes between healthy human individuals. Naivety among CD8 cells was defined by CD45RO negativity and positive CCR7 selection, thereby excluding terminally differentiated effector memory CD45RA+ cells. Repertoires were generated with immunoSEQ multiplex PCR, while TCRdb's copy carries only in-frame clones and drops some. Here the sample spans about 820,000 clones, nearly 95% being singletons. The sample taken for sequencing was naive CD8+ T cells sorted from blood. The source of these receptors is a man younger than 45 in good health.

The rearrangement links TRBV28 to TRBJ2-2; D possibly corresponds to TRBD1 (6 bases). The ends were cut back, 7 bases at V and 5 bases at J, with 11 bases in the middle. Germline values: CDR1 MDHEN, CDR2 SYDVKM. This CDR3 is 13 amino acids long. The CDR3 coding sequence is TGTGCCAGCACGCTAGGGGGTACCGGGGAGCTGTTTTTT. Translating gives CASTLGGTGELFF.

V is TRBV6-6 and J is TRBJ1-1; D gene unclear. V lost 4 bases, J lost 0 bases, and 12 bases lay in between. From germline, CDR1 is MNHNY and CDR2 SVGAGI (reference sequence). The CDR3 runs to 15 residues. The DNA of the CDR3 is TGTGCCAGCAGTTCCTCCCCATCAATGAACACTGAAGCTTTCTTT. Its translation is CASSSSPSMNTEAFF.

V usage is TRBV19 and J usage is TRBJ1-5, with 7 nucleotides matching TRBD1. Germline V gene data show CDR1 as LNHDA and CDR2 as SQIVND (reference sequence). The CDR3 runs 14 residues. The V and J ends lost 4 bases and 4 bases, in that order; junction bases with no gene match: 4. In DNA form, the CDR3 reads TGTGCCAGTAGTACGGGACAGACAAATCAGCCCCAGCATTTT. As protein: CASSTGQTNQPQHF.

In the case of this clone: Other DNA variants within this sample encode the same CDR3. This chain uses TRBV6-6 with TRBJ2-2; D uncertain. This CDR3 has 14 amino acids. Trimming pared 6 bases from V and 2 bases from J, leaving 10 bases between. CDR1 is MNHNY and CDR2 is SVGAGI in the germline V gene (reference sequence). The CDR3 sequence is CASSPGPNTGELFF. In DNA, the CDR3 is TGTGCCAGCAGCCCTGGGCCAAACACCGGGGAGCTGTTTTTT.

The chain is built from TRBV27 and TRBJ2-7, with D unresolved. The V gene lost 0 bases and the J gene lost 2 bases, with 11 bases spanning the gap. Germline assignment: CDR1 MNHEY and CDR2 SMNVEV (reference sequence). The CDR3 extends over 15 amino acids. In nucleotides, the CDR3 is TGTGCCAGCAGTTTATCACCCATGAAAACCTACGAGCAGTACTTC. Protein product: CASSLSPMKTYEQYF.

This chain uses TRBV27 with TRBJ2-7; a possible D gene is TRBD1 (6 bases). CDR1 MNHEY and CDR2 SMNVEV come from the germline V gene (reference sequence). The CDR3 is 14 residues long. The V end lost 4 bases, the J end lost 3 bases, and 13 bases lay between the germline ends. This chain's CDR3 is CASSWVGGSYEQYF. The CDR3 DNA reads as TGTGCCAGCAGTTGGGTAGGGGGAAGCTACGAGCAGTACTTC.

The chain joins TRBV10-1 to TRBJ1-2, with D perhaps matching TRBD1 (5 bases). CDR1 and CDR2 (germline): WNHNN, SYGVQD (reference sequence). CDR3 length equals 14 residues. The V and J ends lost 11 bases and 4 bases respectively, with 20 bases between them. CDR3 in amino acids: CAGQARSTAYGYTF. The CDR3 DNA reads as TGCGCCGGTCAGGCTCGATCGACAGCCTATGGCTACACCTTC.

The gene calls are TRBV9 and TRBJ1-1, with D maybe TRBD1 (5 bases). V lost 3 bases, J lost 1 base, and 13 bases lay in between. The CDR3 spans 15 residues. Germline assignment: CDR1 SGDLS and CDR2 YYNGEE. CDR3 bases: TGTGCCAGCAGCGCCGGCGGGGGACCGAACACTGAAGCTTTCTTT. It is translated as CASSAGGGPNTEAFF.

The V gene is TRBV21-1, the J gene TRBJ1-1. TRBV21-1 represents a pseudogene. This CDR3 has 17 amino acids. The CDR3 is CASSKAPTEGRGTEAFF. The DNA of the CDR3 is TGTGCCAGCAGCAAAGCCCCCACCGAGGGGCGTGGAACTGAAGCTTTCTTT.

This chain links TRBV27 with TRBJ2-1, with 7 bases lining up with TRBD2. The CDR3 covers 16 residues. Trimming took 6 bases from V and 4 from J; bases not matched to a gene: 12. Looked up from germline, CDR1 is MNHEY and CDR2 is SMNVEV (reference sequence). Here the CDR3 DNA reads TGTGCCAGCAGAAATGGGGTGGGGGGGAGTTACAATGAGCAGTTCTTC. It codes for CASRNGVGGSYNEQFF.

This clone was seen only once. The chain recombines TRBV4-3 with TRBJ2-2; 13 nucleotides line up with TRBD2. The CDR3 sequence is 17 residues long. The ends lost 0 bases at V and 4 bases at J; junction bases unmatched: 2. Germline V gene lookup returns CDR1 LGHNA and CDR2 YSLEER. CDR3 nucleotide sequence: TGCGCCAGCAGCCAAGAAACTAGCGGGAGGGGCACCGGGGAGCTGTTTTTT. Its protein product is CASSQETSGRGTGELFF.

The chain carries TRBV5-4 and TRBJ1-4; 8 bases match TRBD1. Germline loops: CDR1 SGHNT, CDR2 YYREEE (reference sequence). This CDR3 is built from 16 residues. V lost 4 bases, J lost 5 bases, and 10 bases stayed unmatched. The CDR3 loop is CASSPFRTGNNEKLFF. In nucleotides, the CDR3 is TGTGCCAGCAGCCCATTCAGGACAGGGAACAATGAAAAACTGTTTTTT.

The chain combines TRBV28 with TRBJ2-7; D is perhaps TRBD1 or TRBD2 (5 bases each). The V gene lost 6 bases and the J gene lost 2 bases, with 17 bases spanning the gap. The CDR3 is 15 amino acids. Germline V gives CDR1 MDHEN, CDR2 SYDVKM. CDR3 DNA sequence: TGTGCCAGCAGACCTCCGGGGACCCGAACCTACGAGCAGTACTTC. It translates to CASRPPGTRTYEQYF.

J is TRBJ2-3 and V is TRBV7-2; 16 bases match TRBD2. The CDR3 has 14 residues. Germline-derived CDR1 and CDR2 are SGHTA and FQGNSA. V lost 5 bases, J lost 10 bases, and 3 bases stayed unmatched. In DNA form, the CDR3 reads TGTGCCAGCAGCATGGGACTAGCGGGGGGGGCGCAGTATTTT. Amino acids: CASSMGLAGGAQYF.

On this clone itself: Other DNA sequences in the sample encode the same CDR3. This rearrangement joins TRBV27 to TRBJ2-1; TRBD2 matches 11 bases. The CDR3 totals 15 residues. Germline-derived CDR1 and CDR2 are MNHEY and SMNVEV (reference sequence). The V and J ends lost 1 base and 5 bases, in that order; junction bases with no gene match: 1. CDR3 sequence: CASSLLAGGHNEQFF. In nucleotides, the CDR3 is TGTGCCAGCAGTTTATTAGCGGGAGGGCACAATGAGCAGTTCTTC.

V is TRBV5-4 and J is TRBJ2-3; 15 bases are a match to TRBD2. CDR1 SGHNT and CDR2 YYREEE come from the germline V gene (reference sequence). V shed 0 bases, J shed 6 bases, and the junction held 11 bases outside the gene matches. The CDR3 contains 19 residues. CDR3 sequence reads: CASSLVGLAGGPRGDTQYF. CDR3 DNA: TGTGCCAGCAGCTTGGTAGGACTAGCGGGAGGGCCTCGGGGGGATACGCAGTATTTT.

The CDR3 region has the DNA TGTGCCAGTAGTCCGATATTGGGAAACACTGAAGCTTTCTTT. The encoded protein is CASSPILGNTEAFF. V is TRBV19 and J is TRBJ1-1; no reliable D call. Germline V lookup: CDR1 LNHDA, CDR2 SQIVND (reference sequence). V dropped 5 bases and J dropped 2 bases, with 12 bases sitting between them. The CDR3 length is 14 residues.

The V and J genes are TRBV9 and TRBJ2-7; 8 nucleotides agree with TRBD2. Germline assignment: CDR1 SGDLS and CDR2 YYNGEE. J lost 1 base, V lost 4 bases, and 10 bases had no gene match. The CDR3 is 16 amino acids. The CDR3 nucleotides are TGTGCCAGCAGCCCTACGGGGGGGAGCGCGTCCTACGAGCAGTACTTC. This sequence encodes CASSPTGGSASYEQYF.

V usage is TRBV5-5 and J usage is TRBJ2-2; tentatively, D is TRBD2 (6 bases). Germline V gene lookup returns CDR1 SGHKS and CDR2 YYEKEE (reference sequence). The V end lost 5 bases, the J end lost 5 bases, and 16 bases lay between the germline ends. There are 15 residues in the CDR3. The CDR3 bases are TGTGCCAGCAGGGCCGGGACTCTGAAAACCGGGGAGCTGTTTTTT. This translates into CASRAGTLKTGELFF.

The chain is built from TRBV4-3 and TRBJ2-1, with D possibly matching TRBD2 (6 bases). The CDR3 consists of 14 residues. Germline lookup yields CDR1 LGHNA and CDR2 YSLEER. V lost 4 bases to trimming and J lost 7 bases, with 14 bases between them. CDR3: CASSPGTDLNEQFF. CDR3 coding DNA: TGCGCCAGCAGCCCCGGGACTGACTTGAATGAGCAGTTCTTC.

The chain combines TRBV6-4 with TRBJ1-2; D gene ambiguous. CDR3 size: 14 residues. Germline loops: CDR1 MRHNA, CDR2 SNTAGT. V lost 0 bases, J lost 3 bases, and 8 bases lay in between. The CDR3 loop reads CASSDSSGDYGYTF. CDR3 nucleotide sequence: TGTGCCAGCAGTGACTCAAGTGGGGACTATGGCTACACCTTC.

J is TRBJ2-5 and V is TRBV5-4; TRBD1 or TRBD2 may be the D gene (5 bases each). CDR1 is SGHNT and CDR2 is YYREEE in the germline V gene (reference sequence). This CDR3 has 14 residues. V was trimmed by 2 bases and J by 5 bases, leaving 13 bases between them. CDR3 sequence reads: CASSFKPGQETQYF. The CDR3 coding sequence is TGTGCCAGCAGCTTCAAGCCGGGGCAGGAGACCCAGTACTTC. Full variable domain (missing parts from reference TRBV5-4 and TRBJ2-5): ETGVTQSPTHLIKTRGQQVTLRCSSQSGHNTVSWYQQALGQGPQFIFQYYREEENGRGNFPPRFSGLQFPNYSSELNVNALELDDSALYLCASSFKPGQETQYFGPGTRLLVL.

The V gene is TRBV6-1, the J gene TRBJ1-5; D may be TRBD1 (5 bases). The CDR3 is 13 amino acids. Germline CDR1 reads MNHNS; CDR2 reads SASEGT. Trimming took off 4 bases at V and 2 bases at J, with 6 bases between the two ends. The CDR3 region is CASSVTGNQPQHF. For the CDR3, the DNA is TGTGCCAGCAGTGTGACAGGCAATCAGCCCCAGCATTTT.

V gene TRBV11-3 combines with J gene TRBJ2-7; D might be TRBD2 (6 bases). The CDR3 is 13 residues long. Trimming pared 0 bases from V and 7 bases from J, leaving 10 bases between. CDR1 is SGHNT, CDR2 YENEEA, per germline. CDR3 DNA sequence: TGTGCCAGCAGCTTAGAGGAGGGCCTGGAGCAGTACTTC. This codes for CASSLEEGLEQYF.

This chain uses TRBV7-9 with TRBJ2-2; the D gene is possibly TRBD1 (5 bases). V was trimmed by 5 bases and J by 2 bases, leaving 12 bases between them. CDR1 is SEHNR, CDR2 FQNEAQ, per germline (reference sequence). The CDR3 spans 15 residues. CDR3 residues: CASSAKGRNTGELFF. For the CDR3, the DNA is TGTGCCAGCAGCGCAAAGGGGCGAAACACCGGGGAGCTGTTTTTT.

This rearrangement joins TRBV5-5 to TRBJ1-3, with D unresolved. The V and J ends lost 7 bases and 0 bases respectively, with 8 bases between them. Germline V lookup: CDR1 SGHKS, CDR2 YYEKEE (reference sequence). This CDR3 comprises 13 residues. CDR3 residues: CASFADSGNTIYF. CDR3 nucleotides: TGTGCCAGCTTTGCAGACTCTGGAAACACCATATATTTT.

This rearrangement joins TRBV7-9 to TRBJ1-5; 8 nucleotides align to TRBD1. The V segment lost 3 bases and the J segment 4 bases; nucleotides outside the gene matches: 2. The CDR3 is 14 residues long. The germline CDR1 and CDR2 sequences are SEHNR and FQNEAQ (reference sequence). CDR3 loop: CASSFRGHNQPQHF. CDR3 nucleotides: TGTGCCAGCAGCTTCAGGGGGCATAATCAGCCCCAGCATTTT.

The rearrangement uses TRBV7-9 and TRBJ2-1, with TRBD2 matching 13 bases. This CDR3 contains 17 residues. The V segment lost 4 bases and the J segment 4 bases; nucleotides outside the gene matches: 7. Germline CDR1 and CDR2: SEHNR and FQNEAQ (reference sequence). This chain's CDR3 is CASSSGLAGDRYNEQFF. The CDR3 DNA is TGTGCCAGCAGCTCAGGACTAGCGGGAGACCGATACAATGAGCAGTTCTTC.